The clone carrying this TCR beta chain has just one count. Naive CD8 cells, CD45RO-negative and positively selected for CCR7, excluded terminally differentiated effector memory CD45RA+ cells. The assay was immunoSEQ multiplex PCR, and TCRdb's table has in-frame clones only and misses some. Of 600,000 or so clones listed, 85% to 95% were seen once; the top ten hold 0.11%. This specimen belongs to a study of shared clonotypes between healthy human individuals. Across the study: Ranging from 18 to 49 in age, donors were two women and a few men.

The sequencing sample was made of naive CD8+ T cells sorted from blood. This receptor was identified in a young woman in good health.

The chain's CDR3 is CASRSGTGANTEAFF. CDR3 DNA: TGTGCCAGCAGATCTGGGACAGGGGCGAACACTGAAGCTTTCTTT. The chain joins TRBV6-5 to TRBJ1-1, with 10 positions matching TRBD1. This CDR3 comprises 15 residues. V gave up 6 bases and J gave up 1 base; unmatched junction bases: 5. CDR1 is MNHEY and CDR2 is SVGAGI in the germline V gene.